A selection of T cell receptor beta chains follows, all from one sample in a study of response to subunit inactivated influenza vaccine. TCRdb reprocessed the RT-PCR reads via MiXCR and lists one record per CDR3 protein. The sample includes roughly 790,000 distinct CDR3 sequences, 21% of them seen just once. The sequenced sample was PBMCs from blood, obtained about 5 days after vaccination. The receptors come from a man aged 50 or older who received an inactivated influenza vaccine. Each CDR3 is given with its conserved first and last residue. A D gene is named only where the DNA matches it firmly. Where a row states a size, it is once, few, many or the class of an expanded clone; other rows omit it.

CDR3nt: TGCAGTGGTAGGGATACCATGAACACTGAAGCTTTCTTT; CDR3aa: CSGRDTMNTEAFF; abundance: -; j_gene: TRBJ1-1; d_gene: -; v_gene: TRBV20-1
CDR3nt: TGCAGTGCTAGAGACGCCGGGACTAGTGGCGATGAGCAGTTCTTC; CDR3aa: CSARDAGTSGDEQFF; abundance: few; j_gene: TRBJ2-1; d_gene: TRBD2; v_gene: TRBV20-1
CDR3nt: TGTGCCAGCAGTAAACAGCCGTTCTCTGGAAACACCATATATTTT; CDR3aa: CASSKQPFSGNTIYF; abundance: many; j_gene: TRBJ1-3; d_gene: -; v_gene: TRBV9
CDR3nt: TGTGCCAGCAGCGGGACTAGCGGGGATCACTACGAGCAGTACTTC; CDR3aa: CASSGTSGDHYEQYF; abundance: -; j_gene: TRBJ2-7; d_gene: TRBD2; v_gene: TRBV13
CDR3nt: TGTGCCAGCAGCCAAGGGACTAGCGGAAGAGAGCAGTTCTTC; CDR3aa: CASSQGTSGREQFF; abundance: few; j_gene: TRBJ2-1; d_gene: TRBD2; v_gene: TRBV4-2
CDR3nt: TGCGCCAGCACCCTGGGTAGTAGGGAGACCCAGTACTTC; CDR3aa: CASTLGSRETQYF; abundance: -; j_gene: TRBJ2-5; d_gene: -; v_gene: TRBV5-1
CDR3nt: TGTGCCACCACCCGGAGTTGGGGGGGCGACCCCCAGGAGACCCAGTACTTC; CDR3aa: CATTRSWGGDPQETQYF; abundance: few; j_gene: TRBJ2-5; d_gene: -; v_gene: TRBV15
CDR3nt: TGTGCCAGCAGTGTGGGACAGCCTAATGGGTATGGCTACACCTTC; CDR3aa: CASSVGQPNGYGYTF; abundance: few; j_gene: TRBJ1-2; d_gene: TRBD1; v_gene: TRBV28
CDR3nt: TGTGCCAGCAGCTTAGAGGCAGGGGATCAGCCCCAGCATTTT; CDR3aa: CASSLEAGDQPQHF; abundance: few; j_gene: TRBJ1-5; d_gene: -; v_gene: TRBV7-2
CDR3nt: TGCAGCGTTGTCTCAGAGACCCAGTACTTC; CDR3aa: CSVVSETQYF; abundance: few; j_gene: TRBJ2-5; d_gene: -; v_gene: TRBV29-1
CDR3nt: TGTGCCAGCAGCGTCTCGCTAGCGGGGGAGACCCAGTACTTC; CDR3aa: CASSVSLAGETQYF; abundance: -; j_gene: TRBJ2-5; d_gene: TRBD2; v_gene: TRBV5-5
CDR3nt: TGTGCCAGCAGTGAGGACAGGTACGGAGAGACCCAGTACTTC; CDR3aa: CASSEDRYGETQYF; abundance: few; j_gene: TRBJ2-5; d_gene: TRBD1; v_gene: TRBV6-1
CDR3nt: TGCAGTGCTAGAGCCCTCAGAGTCACAGATACGCAGTATTTT; CDR3aa: CSARALRVTDTQYF; abundance: few; j_gene: TRBJ2-3; d_gene: -; v_gene: TRBV20-1
CDR3nt: TGCAGCGTTGAGGAAGGGACACTCTCCCAAGAGACCCAGTACTTC; CDR3aa: CSVEEGTLSQETQYF; abundance: -; j_gene: TRBJ2-5; d_gene: -; v_gene: TRBV29-1
CDR3nt: TGTGCCAGCAGCTTCCCGGGACTAGCGAGTAATGAGCAGTTCTTC; CDR3aa: CASSFPGLASNEQFF; abundance: few; j_gene: TRBJ2-1; d_gene: TRBD2; v_gene: TRBV13
CDR3nt: TGTACCTGCAGTTTAGTCGTTAGCGGAGCAGACGGATTCTACGAGCAGTACTTC; CDR3aa: CTCSLVVSGADGFYEQYF; abundance: -; j_gene: TRBJ2-7; d_gene: -; v_gene: TRBV3-1
CDR3nt: TGTGCCAGCAGCGGGTGGGCCACTGAAGCTTTCTTT; CDR3aa: CASSGWATEAFF; abundance: -; j_gene: TRBJ1-1; d_gene: -; v_gene: TRBV7-9
CDR3nt: TGCGCCAGCAGCTTGTCCTGGGTAGGGGAGACCCAGTACTTC; CDR3aa: CASSLSWVGETQYF; abundance: few; j_gene: TRBJ2-5; d_gene: -; v_gene: TRBV5-1
CDR3nt: TGTGCCAGCAGTTTCAGCGGGTCAGGAATTCGCTACGAGCAGTACTTC; CDR3aa: CASSFSGSGIRYEQYF; abundance: few; j_gene: TRBJ2-7; d_gene: -; v_gene: TRBV28
CDR3nt: TGCAGTGCTAGATGGGGGGGAAGCTCACCCCTCCACTTT; CDR3aa: CSARWGGSSPLHF; abundance: -; j_gene: TRBJ1-6; d_gene: -; v_gene: TRBV20-1
CDR3nt: TGCAGCGTTGACCTAACACAGACAGGGATAGAAGGCTACACCTTC; CDR3aa: CSVDLTQTGIEGYTF; abundance: -; j_gene: TRBJ1-2; d_gene: TRBD1; v_gene: TRBV29-1
CDR3nt: TGTGCCAGCAGTCCGGGGACTAGCGGGAGGGCAACCGGGGAGCTGTTTTTT; CDR3aa: CASSPGTSGRATGELFF; abundance: few; j_gene: TRBJ2-2; d_gene: TRBD2; v_gene: TRBV12-3/TRBV12-4
CDR3nt: TGTGCCAGCAGTTACGAAAGTTACCGACCCTACGAGCAGTACTTC; CDR3aa: CASSYESYRPYEQYF; abundance: few; j_gene: TRBJ2-7; d_gene: -; v_gene: TRBV6-2/TRBV6-3
CDR3nt: TGTGCCAGCAGTTACTACTCAGGGGAGGCCTACGAGCAGTACTTC; CDR3aa: CASSYYSGEAYEQYF; abundance: few; j_gene: TRBJ2-7; d_gene: -; v_gene: TRBV6-2/TRBV6-3
CDR3nt: TGTGCCAGCAATGACAGGGGCGGACAAGAGACCCAGTACTTC; CDR3aa: CASNDRGGQETQYF; abundance: few; j_gene: TRBJ2-5; d_gene: TRBD1; v_gene: TRBV6-2/TRBV6-3
CDR3nt: TGTGCCAGCAGTCCGGGGGGCCTGGTCGGGACTGAAGCTTTCTTT; CDR3aa: CASSPGGLVGTEAFF; abundance: many; j_gene: TRBJ1-1; d_gene: -; v_gene: TRBV27
CDR3nt: TGTGCCATCACCTCGCCGTCGAGGGGAAACACCATATATTTT; CDR3aa: CAITSPSRGNTIYF; abundance: few; j_gene: TRBJ1-3; d_gene: -; v_gene: TRBV12-3/TRBV12-4
CDR3nt: TGTGCCAGCAGCGAAACAGGGTTAGAGACCCAGTACTTC; CDR3aa: CASSETGLETQYF; abundance: many; j_gene: TRBJ2-5; d_gene: -; v_gene: TRBV12-3/TRBV12-4
CDR3nt: TGTGCCAGCAGTTCACCAGCGGGAGGGGCAGATACGCAGTATTTT; CDR3aa: CASSSPAGGADTQYF; abundance: -; j_gene: TRBJ2-3; d_gene: TRBD2; v_gene: TRBV28
CDR3nt: TGTGCCAGCAGTAAGACAGACTATGGCTACACCTTC; CDR3aa: CASSKTDYGYTF; abundance: few; j_gene: TRBJ1-2; d_gene: -; v_gene: TRBV28
CDR3nt: TGTGCCAGCAGCCCACGACAGGGGGCGGGCACCGGGGAGCTGTTTTTT; CDR3aa: CASSPRQGAGTGELFF; abundance: few; j_gene: TRBJ2-2; d_gene: TRBD1; v_gene: TRBV7-9
CDR3nt: TGCGCCAGCAGTGAGCCCCCGGGACTAGCGGGGGGTAACGGGGAGCTGTTTTTT; CDR3aa: CASSEPPGLAGGNGELFF; abundance: -; j_gene: TRBJ2-2; d_gene: TRBD2; v_gene: TRBV10-2
CDR3nt: TGTGCCAGCAGCACAACAGGGCCCTATGGCTACACCTTC; CDR3aa: CASSTTGPYGYTF; abundance: -; j_gene: TRBJ1-2; d_gene: -; v_gene: TRBV5-5
CDR3nt: TGTGCCAGCAGTCTCCCGGGGGTTAAGACAGGGAGCTCCTACGAGCAGTACTTC; CDR3aa: CASSLPGVKTGSSYEQYF; abundance: few; j_gene: TRBJ2-7; d_gene: -; v_gene: TRBV27
CDR3nt: TGCGCCAGCAGGGAGAATAGCAATCAGCCCCAGCATTTT; CDR3aa: CASRENSNQPQHF; abundance: few; j_gene: TRBJ1-5; d_gene: -; v_gene: TRBV10-2
CDR3nt: TGTGCCAGCATCGTTAGGGGACAGAATTACAATGAGCAGTTCTTC; CDR3aa: CASIVRGQNYNEQFF; abundance: many; j_gene: TRBJ2-1; d_gene: TRBD1; v_gene: TRBV7-2
CDR3nt: TGTGCCAGCAGCTCGTCTCCGGTGTCCTATAATTCACCCCTCCACTTT; CDR3aa: CASSSSPVSYNSPLHF; abundance: -; j_gene: TRBJ1-6; d_gene: -; v_gene: TRBV5-6
CDR3nt: TGTGCCAGCAGTTTCGAGCGGAGCTCCACAGATACGCAGTATTTT; CDR3aa: CASSFERSSTDTQYF; abundance: -; j_gene: TRBJ2-3; d_gene: -; v_gene: TRBV12-3/TRBV12-4
CDR3nt: TGTGCCAGCAGCTTAGGGACCTATTCCTACGAGCAGTACTTC; CDR3aa: CASSLGTYSYEQYF; abundance: -; j_gene: TRBJ2-7; d_gene: -; v_gene: TRBV7-2
CDR3nt: TGTGCCATCAGTAATAACACTGAAGCTTTCTTT; CDR3aa: CAISNNTEAFF; abundance: few; j_gene: TRBJ1-1; d_gene: -; v_gene: TRBV10-3
CDR3nt: TGCGCCAGCAGCTCCCGACTAGGGGACACCGGGGAGCTGTTTTTT; CDR3aa: CASSSRLGDTGELFF; abundance: -; j_gene: TRBJ2-2; d_gene: -; v_gene: TRBV5-1
CDR3nt: TGTGCCAGCAGTTTAACCCACAGTCCTAATGAAAAACTGTTTTTT; CDR3aa: CASSLTHSPNEKLFF; abundance: few; j_gene: TRBJ1-4; d_gene: -; v_gene: TRBV27
CDR3nt: TGCAGTGCTAGGCCCTCAGGACTAAGAGAGACCCAGTACTTC; CDR3aa: CSARPSGLRETQYF; abundance: few; j_gene: TRBJ2-5; d_gene: -; v_gene: TRBV20-1
CDR3nt: TGCGCCAGCAGCTTGGATGACAGAAGGTGGGTCTTC; CDR3aa: CASSLDDRRWVF; abundance: few; j_gene: TRBJ2-7; d_gene: -; v_gene: TRBV5-1
CDR3nt: TGTGCCAGCAGCGCGTCCGGACAGGCTGGCAATTCACCCCTCCACTTT; CDR3aa: CASSASGQAGNSPLHF; abundance: few; j_gene: TRBJ1-6; d_gene: TRBD1; v_gene: TRBV7-8
CDR3nt: TGTGCCAGCAGCTTATTGCAGCCAACTAATGAAAAACTGTTTTTT; CDR3aa: CASSLLQPTNEKLFF; abundance: few; j_gene: TRBJ1-4; d_gene: -; v_gene: TRBV7-9
CDR3nt: TGTGCCAGCAGCCAAGAGGGCGGGACTAGCCTTTACAATGAGCAGTTCTTC; CDR3aa: CASSQEGGTSLYNEQFF; abundance: -; j_gene: TRBJ2-1; d_gene: TRBD2; v_gene: TRBV4-2
CDR3nt: TGCGCCAGCAGCCTTAGCGGGAGGGAAACCTACGAGCAGTACTTC; CDR3aa: CASSLSGRETYEQYF; abundance: -; j_gene: TRBJ2-7; d_gene: TRBD2; v_gene: TRBV5-1
CDR3nt: TGCAGCGTTGATAATAGGACTACTTCCTACGAGCAGTACTTC; CDR3aa: CSVDNRTTSYEQYF; abundance: -; j_gene: TRBJ2-7; d_gene: -; v_gene: TRBV29-1
CDR3nt: TGCAGTGCTAGAGATCGGACAGGGGGCTATGGCTACACCTTC; CDR3aa: CSARDRTGGYGYTF; abundance: once; j_gene: TRBJ1-2; d_gene: TRBD1; v_gene: TRBV20-1
CDR3nt: TGCAGCGTTGAAGATCGAACAGGGGGCTACGAGCAGTACTTC; CDR3aa: CSVEDRTGGYEQYF; abundance: -; j_gene: TRBJ2-7; d_gene: TRBD1; v_gene: TRBV29-1
CDR3nt: TGTGCCAGCAGTTATAGGGGTGGAAGGACCCCTGAAGCTTTCTTT; CDR3aa: CASSYRGGRTPEAFF; abundance: few; j_gene: TRBJ1-1; d_gene: -; v_gene: TRBV6-5
CDR3nt: TGTGCCAGCAGCCAAGATTTTGGCGGGCCGGAGACCCAGTACTTC; CDR3aa: CASSQDFGGPETQYF; abundance: -; j_gene: TRBJ2-5; d_gene: -; v_gene: TRBV4-2
CDR3nt: TGTGCCAGCAGGCAATCCGGGACTAGCTTCATCACAGATACGCAGTATTTT; CDR3aa: CASRQSGTSFITDTQYF; abundance: few; j_gene: TRBJ2-3; d_gene: TRBD2; v_gene: TRBV6-1
CDR3nt: TGTGCCAGCAGCCAAGGGACACCCTACAATGAGCAGTTCTTC; CDR3aa: CASSQGTPYNEQFF; abundance: few; j_gene: TRBJ2-1; d_gene: -; v_gene: TRBV3-1
CDR3nt: TGCGCCAGCAGCTCATCTCCTGCGACAGGCGGAAGGGAGACCCAGTACTTC; CDR3aa: CASSSSPATGGRETQYF; abundance: many; j_gene: TRBJ2-5; d_gene: -; v_gene: TRBV5-1
CDR3nt: TGTGCCAGCAGCATTACCTTTGGAAACACTGAAGCTTTCTTT; CDR3aa: CASSITFGNTEAFF; abundance: -; j_gene: TRBJ1-1; d_gene: -; v_gene: TRBV4-2